What follows describes a single TCR beta chain. Additional DNA sequences in this sample encode the identical CDR3. Libraries were prepared by immunoSEQ multiplex PCR; TCRdb keeps only in-frame clonotypes and omits some of them. The sample has hundreds of thousands of clones; 90% are singletons. CDR1 and CDR2 (germline): SGHNT, YYREEE (reference sequence). With 5 bases clipped from V and 2 bases from J, the junction kept 10 bases outside the gene matches. This CDR3 spans 16 amino acids. The record originates from a study of blood T cell repertoires in COVID-19. Sequencing was carried out using PBMCs or T cells enriched from blood (not recorded which). The receptor was isolated from a man aged 25 to 40 who had been exposed to COVID-19. This rearrangement joins TRBV5-4 to TRBJ2-5, with TRBD2 matching over 9 bases. The CDR3 is CASSWGTRGGQETQYF. Written as DNA, the CDR3 is TGTGCCAGCAGTTGGGGAACGCGGGGGGGTCAAGAGACCCAGTACTTC.